This TCR beta chain originates from a study of cytomegalovirus exposure and HLA in healthy donors. Study outcomes and limitations: The authors enumerated 150 to 200 TCR beta chains as linked to cytomegalovirus. A later analysis linked a missense variant in DCLRE1C to the trimming of TCR beta V and J genes.

PCR amplification relied on 60 Vbeta primers (plus 13 Jbeta primers). Data came from immunoSEQ multiplex PCR; TCRdb stores just in-frame clones and leaves some out. The sample comprises approximately 86,000 clones, 76% of which are singletons, and roughly 3% rests with the top ten. This clone was counted only a few times. Its antigen is unidentified. The CDR3 loop spans 16 amino acids. Germline CDR1 and CDR2: SGHRS and YFSETQ. This chain joins TRBV5-1 and TRBJ2-5; no definite D call. Near its end, the DNA agrees better with TRBJ2-7, so the J call may be wrong. The material sequenced was PBMCs. This TCR came from a man aged 35 to 55 in good health and CMV-seronegative. For the CDR3, the DNA is TGCGCCAGCAGGCTGACTGTAGCTCAGCCATCCTACGAGCAGTACTTC. This codes for CASRLTVAQPSYEQYF.